Included here is one T cell receptor beta chain sequence, with context. What it binds is not known. This record belongs to a study of CD8 T cells in ankylosing spondylitis. MiXCR, run by TCRdb on the 5' RACE reads, gives a single entry per CDR3 protein. The table records under 850,000 distinct CDR3 sequences, roughly 20% of them present only once. The study, taken as a whole, reports: Characteristic, it appeared, of ankylosing spondylitis blood was a TCR beta motif of 7 or 8 highly homologous variants. Reports of some motif variants in reactive arthritis synovial fluid and blood predate this one.

This CDR3 has 15 residues. Germline V CDR1 and CDR2: SQVTM, ANQGSEA. The V end was cut by 5 bases, the J end by 1 base, with 16 bases between. The TCR originated in a male donor with ankylosing spondylitis. The specimen sequenced was blood, either unsorted or a sorted T cell fraction (not recorded which). The genes are TRBV29-1 and TRBJ2-3; D ambiguous. DNA of the CDR3: TGCAGCGTTTTTGTAAGATGGGGTGGCACAGATACGCAGTATTTT. Translating it yields CSVFVRWGGTDTQYF.